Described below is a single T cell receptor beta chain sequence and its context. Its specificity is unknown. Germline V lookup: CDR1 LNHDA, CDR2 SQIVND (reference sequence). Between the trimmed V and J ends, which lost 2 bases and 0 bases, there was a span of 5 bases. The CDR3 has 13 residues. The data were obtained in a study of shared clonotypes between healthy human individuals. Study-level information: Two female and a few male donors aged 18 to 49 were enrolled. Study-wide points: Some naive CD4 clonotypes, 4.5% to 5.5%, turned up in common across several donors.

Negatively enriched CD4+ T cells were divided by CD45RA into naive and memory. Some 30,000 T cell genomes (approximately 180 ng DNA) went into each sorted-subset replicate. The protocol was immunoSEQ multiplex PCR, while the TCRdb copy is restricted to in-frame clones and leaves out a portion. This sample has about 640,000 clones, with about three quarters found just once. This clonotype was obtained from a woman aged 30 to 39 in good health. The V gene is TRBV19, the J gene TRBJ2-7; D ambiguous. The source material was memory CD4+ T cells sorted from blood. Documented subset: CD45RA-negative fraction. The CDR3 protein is CASSILASYEQYF. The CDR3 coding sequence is TGTGCCAGTAGTATATTGGCCTCCTACGAGCAGTACTTC.